Listed below are T cell receptor beta chains from one sample, sequenced in a study of blood T cell repertoires in COVID-19. Profiling relied on immunoSEQ multiplex PCR, and the TCRdb table lists in-frame clones only, not all of them. Of 70,000 to 85,000 clones listed, under 95% are singletons. The sequencing sample was made of peripheral blood. These receptors came from a human donor in a cohort sampled during active COVID-19. CDR3s include the opening cysteine and the closing phenylalanine or tryptophan. Fields, in order: J gene, clone size, D gene, V gene, CDR3 DNA, CDR3 protein. A D gene is named only where the DNA matches it firmly. A clone size is listed for some rows: how often the clone was seen (once, few, many), or a class if it is expanded.

j_gene: TRBJ2-5; abundance: NA; d_gene: NA; v_gene: TRBV2; CDR3nt: TGTGCCAGCAGAGGCGCGGGGCTAGGGGCCCAGTACTTC; CDR3aa: CASRGAGLGAQYF
j_gene: TRBJ2-3; abundance: NA; d_gene: NA; v_gene: TRBV5-6; CDR3nt: TGTGCCAGCAGCGGCCCACCGGCGGCAGGGTCCGTTAGCACAGATACGCAGTATTTT; CDR3aa: CASSGPPAAGSVSTDTQYF
j_gene: TRBJ2-7; abundance: NA; d_gene: NA; v_gene: TRBV6-5; CDR3nt: TGTGCCAGCAGTCCGGGGGAATACTACGAGCAGTACTTC; CDR3aa: CASSPGEYYEQYF
j_gene: TRBJ2-7; abundance: NA; d_gene: TRBD1; v_gene: TRBV5-4; CDR3nt: TGTGCCAGCAGCCAACGACAGGGACCTAACTACGAGCAGTACTTC; CDR3aa: CASSQRQGPNYEQYF
j_gene: TRBJ2-1; abundance: once; d_gene: NA; v_gene: TRBV12-3/TRBV12-4; CDR3nt: TGTGCCAGCAGTCCCTCCTCCTACAATGAGCAGTTCTTC; CDR3aa: CASSPSSYNEQFF
j_gene: TRBJ1-3; abundance: NA; d_gene: NA; v_gene: TRBV28; CDR3nt: TGTGCCAGCAGTTTATATGCCGCCGGGACATTCTCTGGAAACACCATATATTTT; CDR3aa: CASSLYAAGTFSGNTIYF
j_gene: TRBJ2-7; abundance: NA; d_gene: NA; v_gene: TRBV12-3/TRBV12-4; CDR3nt: TGTGCCAGCACCACGGGGTCCGAGCAGTACTTC; CDR3aa: CASTTGSEQYF
j_gene: TRBJ2-1; abundance: NA; d_gene: TRBD2; v_gene: TRBV11-3; CDR3nt: TGTGCCAGCAGGGGACTAGCGGACAATGAGCAGTTCTTC; CDR3aa: CASRGLADNEQFF
j_gene: TRBJ2-2; abundance: NA; d_gene: NA; v_gene: TRBV4-3; CDR3nt: TGCGCCAGCAGCCAAGATTTAAGGGGTATGGAGCTGTTTTTT; CDR3aa: CASSQDLRGMELFF
j_gene: TRBJ1-1; abundance: once; d_gene: TRBD1; v_gene: TRBV19; CDR3nt: TGTGCCAGTAGTCTCATGACAGGGATGAACACTGAAGCTTTCTTT; CDR3aa: CASSLMTGMNTEAFF
j_gene: TRBJ2-3; abundance: once; d_gene: TRBD2; v_gene: TRBV2; CDR3nt: TGTGCCAGCAGAAAGGGACTAGCGGGAGGGCCAGATACGCAGTATTTT; CDR3aa: CASRKGLAGGPDTQYF
j_gene: TRBJ2-5; abundance: NA; d_gene: NA; v_gene: TRBV7-2; CDR3nt: TGTGCCAGCAGCTTAGGCAGGGCGGAGACCCAGTACTTC; CDR3aa: CASSLGRAETQYF
j_gene: TRBJ2-1; abundance: NA; d_gene: NA; v_gene: TRBV7-8; CDR3nt: TGTGCCAGCAGCTTAGGGGTGGGAGGGGGTGAGCAGTTCTTC; CDR3aa: CASSLGVGGGEQFF
j_gene: TRBJ2-2; abundance: NA; d_gene: TRBD2; v_gene: TRBV18; CDR3nt: TGTGCCAGCTCACGACTAGCGGGGGACACCGGGGAGCTGTTTTTT; CDR3aa: CASSRLAGDTGELFF
j_gene: TRBJ2-5; abundance: NA; d_gene: TRBD2; v_gene: TRBV6-5; CDR3nt: TGTGCCAGCAGGAAAGCGGGGGAGACCCAGTACTTC; CDR3aa: CASRKAGETQYF
j_gene: TRBJ2-3; abundance: NA; d_gene: NA; v_gene: TRBV10-3; CDR3nt: TGTGCCATCAGTGAGAAGCGGTGGGGAGATACGCAGTATTTT; CDR3aa: CAISEKRWGDTQYF
j_gene: TRBJ2-3; abundance: NA; d_gene: TRBD1; v_gene: TRBV4-1; CDR3nt: TGCGCCAGCAGCCAGACAGGGGCAGGGAGCACAGATACGCAGTATTTT; CDR3aa: CASSQTGAGSTDTQYF
j_gene: TRBJ1-2; abundance: NA; d_gene: TRBD1; v_gene: TRBV27; CDR3nt: TGTGCCAGCAGTCCCCGACAGGGCTATGGCTACACCTTC; CDR3aa: CASSPRQGYGYTF
j_gene: TRBJ2-5; abundance: NA; d_gene: TRBD1; v_gene: TRBV5-4; CDR3nt: TGTGCCAGCAGCTTGGGACAGGGTAAAGAGACCCAGTACTTC; CDR3aa: CASSLGQGKETQYF
j_gene: TRBJ1-4; abundance: NA; d_gene: NA; v_gene: TRBV7-9; CDR3nt: TGTGCCAGCAGCTTATTGCAGGGAGGGAATGAAAAACTGTTTTTT; CDR3aa: CASSLLQGGNEKLFF
j_gene: TRBJ2-2; abundance: NA; d_gene: TRBD2; v_gene: TRBV27; CDR3nt: TGTGCCAGCAGTTTACCCGTAGCGGGAGGGGGGAACACCGGGGAGCTGTTTTTT; CDR3aa: CASSLPVAGGGNTGELFF
j_gene: TRBJ2-1; abundance: NA; d_gene: NA; v_gene: TRBV6-2/TRBV6-3; CDR3nt: TGTGCCAGCAGTTACAGGCCGGAGGAGCAGTTCTTC; CDR3aa: CASSYRPEEQFF
j_gene: TRBJ2-7; abundance: NA; d_gene: NA; v_gene: TRBV19; CDR3nt: TGTGCCAGTACCCCCGGGATTAGCGCCTCCTACGAGCAGTACTTC; CDR3aa: CASTPGISASYEQYF
j_gene: TRBJ1-2; abundance: NA; d_gene: NA; v_gene: TRBV11-2; CDR3nt: TGTGCCAGCAGCTTATCGCGTAACTATGGCTACACCTTC; CDR3aa: CASSLSRNYGYTF
j_gene: TRBJ2-5; abundance: NA; d_gene: TRBD2; v_gene: TRBV7-6; CDR3nt: TGTGCCAGCAGCACAGAATACGGACTAGCGGGAGGCCCTAGGTACCAAGAGACCCAGTACTTC; CDR3aa: CASSTEYGLAGGPRYQETQYF
j_gene: TRBJ2-3; abundance: NA; d_gene: TRBD2; v_gene: TRBV19; CDR3nt: TGTGCCAGTAGTATTAGACTAGCGGGAGCAATGGACGCAGATACGCAGTATTTT; CDR3aa: CASSIRLAGAMDADTQYF
j_gene: TRBJ2-7; abundance: NA; d_gene: TRBD1; v_gene: TRBV28; CDR3nt: TGTGCCAGCAGTGGGGCACAGGGGCTGGGGTACGAGCAGTACTTC; CDR3aa: CASSGAQGLGYEQYF
j_gene: TRBJ2-7; abundance: NA; d_gene: NA; v_gene: TRBV11-2; CDR3nt: TGTGCCAGCAGCCTAGATCGGGAGCACGAGCAGTACTTC; CDR3aa: CASSLDREHEQYF
j_gene: TRBJ2-5; abundance: NA; d_gene: TRBD1; v_gene: TRBV7-9; CDR3nt: TGTGCCAGCAGCCGTTACCCGGGACAGGGGATTGGAGAGACCCAGTACTTC; CDR3aa: CASSRYPGQGIGETQYF
j_gene: TRBJ2-7; abundance: NA; d_gene: TRBD2; v_gene: TRBV7-8; CDR3nt: TGTGCCAGCTTACTAGGACTAGCGGGAGGGCCCGTGGACGAGCAGTACTTC; CDR3aa: CASLLGLAGGPVDEQYF
j_gene: TRBJ1-5; abundance: NA; d_gene: TRBD1; v_gene: TRBV5-1; CDR3nt: TGCGCCAGCAGCTTAACGGGACAGGGCGATCAGCCCCAGCATTTT; CDR3aa: CASSLTGQGDQPQHF
j_gene: TRBJ2-2; abundance: NA; d_gene: NA; v_gene: TRBV7-9; CDR3nt: TGTGCCAGCCAAGGCGGGACCCTGCGGATGACCGGGGAGCTGTTTTTT; CDR3aa: CASQGGTLRMTGELFF
j_gene: TRBJ2-3; abundance: NA; d_gene: NA; v_gene: TRBV27; CDR3nt: TGTGCCAGCAGTTTTTCGGGGGTGGGCACAGATACGCAGTATTTT; CDR3aa: CASSFSGVGTDTQYF
j_gene: TRBJ2-5; abundance: NA; d_gene: NA; v_gene: TRBV2; CDR3nt: TGTGCCAGCAGGTCAGGCCCTCCCGAGACCCAGTACTTC; CDR3aa: CASRSGPPETQYF
j_gene: TRBJ1-1; abundance: NA; d_gene: NA; v_gene: TRBV6-5; CDR3nt: TGTGCCAGCAGTTACTCTACAGGGCGGGGGACTGAAGCTTTCTTT; CDR3aa: CASSYSTGRGTEAFF
j_gene: TRBJ2-5; abundance: NA; d_gene: TRBD2; v_gene: TRBV9; CDR3nt: TGTGCCAGCAGCGTAGGGTCGCGGACTAGCGGATGGGGAGAGACCCAGTACTTC; CDR3aa: CASSVGSRTSGWGETQYF
j_gene: TRBJ1-1; abundance: NA; d_gene: TRBD1; v_gene: TRBV4-2; CDR3nt: TGTGCCAGCAGCCCTAACTCGGGACAGGGGAACACTGAAGCTTTCTTT; CDR3aa: CASSPNSGQGNTEAFF
j_gene: TRBJ1-5; abundance: once; d_gene: TRBD1; v_gene: TRBV19; CDR3nt: TGTGCCAGTCACACCGGGACAGGGAGGAATCAGCCCCAGCATTTT; CDR3aa: CASHTGTGRNQPQHF
j_gene: TRBJ2-3; abundance: NA; d_gene: NA; v_gene: TRBV28; CDR3nt: TGTGCCAGCAGTTTGGGGACAAACGCCAGGGTTACGCAGTATTTT; CDR3aa: CASSLGTNARVTQYF
j_gene: TRBJ1-5; abundance: NA; d_gene: NA; v_gene: TRBV15; CDR3nt: TGTGCCACCAGCAGAGATCTGGTAGGGGAACAGCCCCAGCATTTT; CDR3aa: CATSRDLVGEQPQHF
j_gene: TRBJ1-3; abundance: NA; d_gene: NA; v_gene: TRBV3-1/TRBV3-2; CDR3nt: TGTGCCAGCAGCACCATGTCGGGGGGCTCTGGAAACACCATATATTTT; CDR3aa: CASSTMSGGSGNTIYF
j_gene: TRBJ2-7; abundance: once; d_gene: NA; v_gene: TRBV2; CDR3nt: TGTGCCAGCAGTTCGCGGGGCGACACGAAGAAAACCGCCTACGAGCAGTACTTC; CDR3aa: CASSSRGDTKKTAYEQYF
j_gene: TRBJ1-2; abundance: NA; d_gene: NA; v_gene: TRBV28; CDR3nt: TGTGCCAGCAGTTCTGAGGGCAGCCCACACGTCGGCTACACCTTC; CDR3aa: CASSSEGSPHVGYTF
j_gene: TRBJ2-3; abundance: once; d_gene: TRBD2; v_gene: TRBV2; CDR3nt: TGTGCCAGCAGTGTTTTGGCTAGCGGGAGGTTGTACGCTACGCAGTATTTT; CDR3aa: CASSVLASGRLYATQYF
j_gene: TRBJ2-3; abundance: NA; d_gene: NA; v_gene: TRBV19; CDR3nt: TGTGCCAGTAGTATGGGACAATCCCAAAGGGATACGCAGTATTTT; CDR3aa: CASSMGQSQRDTQYF
j_gene: TRBJ2-6; abundance: NA; d_gene: TRBD1; v_gene: TRBV7-9; CDR3nt: TGTGCCAGCATGTGGACAGGGCTTAGAGCTGGGGCCAACGTCCTGACTTTC; CDR3aa: CASMWTGLRAGANVLTF
j_gene: TRBJ2-4; abundance: NA; d_gene: NA; v_gene: TRBV3-1/TRBV3-2; CDR3nt: TGTGCCAGCAGCCAAGATTGGGGCAGGGGACGGCTAGCCAAAAACATTCAGTACTTC; CDR3aa: CASSQDWGRGRLAKNIQYF
j_gene: TRBJ2-7; abundance: NA; d_gene: TRBD2; v_gene: TRBV19; CDR3nt: TGTGCCAGTAGTAAGGGACTAGCGGAGTACGAGCAGTACTTC; CDR3aa: CASSKGLAEYEQYF
j_gene: TRBJ2-7; abundance: NA; d_gene: TRBD2; v_gene: TRBV4-3; CDR3nt: TGCGCCAGCAGCCAAGAATTTAGCGGGGGTACCTACGAGCAGTACTTC; CDR3aa: CASSQEFSGGTYEQYF
j_gene: TRBJ2-7; abundance: once; d_gene: TRBD1; v_gene: TRBV5-6; CDR3nt: TGTGCCAGCAACATACAGGGGGCGGGCTACGAGCAGTACTTC; CDR3aa: CASNIQGAGYEQYF
j_gene: TRBJ1-1; abundance: NA; d_gene: TRBD1; v_gene: TRBV5-1; CDR3nt: TGCGCCAGCAGGACAGGGGTCACTGAAGCTTTCTTT; CDR3aa: CASRTGVTEAFF
j_gene: TRBJ2-7; abundance: NA; d_gene: NA; v_gene: TRBV5-4; CDR3nt: TGTGCCAGCAGCTCAGGGGGGCGGTTCTACGAGCAGTACTTC; CDR3aa: CASSSGGRFYEQYF